These T cell receptor beta chains were read from a single sample in a study of PD-1 blockade in mismatch repair-deficient tumors. Profiled with immunoSEQ multiplex PCR; TCRdb holds only in-frame clones, not every one. The data contain 80,000 to 130,000 clones, 70% to 85% of them seen just once; the ten biggest clones take up around 6.5%. The sequencing here drew on peripheral blood, taken approximately 35 weeks after starting pembrolizumab. Receptors originate from an adult with mismatch repair-deficient cancer. CDR3s include the opening cysteine and the closing phenylalanine or tryptophan. The D gene is left open where the match is weak. Part of the rows lack a size; the others show once, few, many or a class for expanded clones.

d_gene,abundance,j_gene,v_gene,CDR3nt,CDR3aa
NA,once,TRBJ2-5,TRBV5-1,TGCGCCAGCAGCTTGGTTTCGAGCCAAGAGACCCAGTACTTC,CASSLVSSQETQYF
NA,NA,TRBJ1-3,TRBV9,TGTGCCAGCAGGGAGGGCCTGGCTGGAAACACCATATATTTT,CASREGLAGNTIYF
NA,NA,TRBJ1-1,TRBV30,TGTGCCTGGAGCTACCCTCGGGGACGGAGCGTTCCTGAAGCTTTCTTT,CAWSYPRGRSVPEAFF
NA,few,TRBJ2-1,TRBV5-4,TGTGCCAGCAGCGACGGGTCAGACGAATACAATGAGCAGTTCTTC,CASSDGSDEYNEQFF
NA,once,TRBJ2-7,TRBV5-5,TGTGCCAGCACCTACTTCTACGAGCAGTACTTC,CASTYFYEQYF
NA,NA,TRBJ1-2,TRBV13,TGTGCCAGCAGCACCGGACAGACGTCTATCTATGGCTACACCTTC,CASSTGQTSIYGYTF
TRBD1,NA,TRBJ1-1,TRBV4-1,TGCGCCAGCAGCCAAGTCCAGGGGGGCACTGAAGCTTTCTTT,CASSQVQGGTEAFF
NA,once,TRBJ1-2,TRBV27,TGTGCCAGCAGTTCGGACGCCCGTGGCTACACCTTC,CASSSDARGYTF
TRBD2,NA,TRBJ2-7,TRBV5-4,TGTGCCAGCAGCTTGTTTAGCGGGGGTGAGCAGTACTTC,CASSLFSGGEQYF
TRBD1,NA,TRBJ2-1,TRBV7-3,TGTGCCAGCAGTCGGGACAGGGAAGGGAATGAGCAGTTCTTC,CASSRDREGNEQFF
TRBD1,once,TRBJ1-2,TRBV6-5,TGTGCCAGCAGTTACTCCGGGACAGGGAGTTATGGCTACACCTTC,CASSYSGTGSYGYTF
NA,NA,TRBJ1-5,TRBV2,TGTGCCAGCAGTAGGGAAGAGTATCAGCCCCAGCATTTT,CASSREEYQPQHF
TRBD1,NA,TRBJ1-2,TRBV7-9,TGTGCCAGCAGTCGAGGTGGACAGGGGGCTCACTATGGCTACACCTTC,CASSRGGQGAHYGYTF
NA,NA,TRBJ2-6,TRBV19,TGTGCCAGTAGTATCACAAAAATTACAGGGTCTGGGGCCAACGTCCTGACTTTC,CASSITKITGSGANVLTF
NA,NA,TRBJ1-1,TRBV5-1,TGCGCCAGCAGCTTGACAACACACACTGAAGCTTTCTTT,CASSLTTHTEAFF
TRBD2,few,TRBJ2-1,TRBV18,TGTGCCAGCTCACCATTCGGCGGGGGAGGCTCCTACAATGAGCAGTTCTTC,CASSPFGGGGSYNEQFF
NA,few,TRBJ2-2,TRBV18,TGTGCCAGCTCACCACCGGGGGCTGGCGGGGAGCTGTTTTTT,CASSPPGAGGELFF
TRBD1,NA,TRBJ1-2,TRBV9,TGTGCCAGCAGCGTAGACAGGGGTGCTAACTATGGCTACACCTTC,CASSVDRGANYGYTF
TRBD2,NA,TRBJ2-3,TRBV19,TGTGCCACCAGGGACTACACAGATACGCAGTATTTT,CATRDYTDTQYF
TRBD2,NA,TRBJ2-5,TRBV29-1,TGCAGCGTTCCCCATAGCGGGAGGAGTGGAGAGACCCAGTACTTC,CSVPHSGRSGETQYF
NA,few,TRBJ2-1,TRBV19,TGTGCCAGTACTAAAACCTTCGGGACACCAACCGGCGATGAGCAGTTCTTC,CASTKTFGTPTGDEQFF
TRBD1,NA,TRBJ1-2,TRBV9,TGTGCCAGCAGCGAAGGACAGGGTCACTATGGCTACACCTTC,CASSEGQGHYGYTF